Only a few counts were recorded for the clone carrying this T cell receptor (beta chain). What it recognizes is unknown. This specimen belongs to a study of shared clonotypes between healthy human individuals. Study-level findings and limits: Few donors limited the genetic and exposure-history diversity represented. Naive CD4 clonotypes were shared across a few donors at about 5.3%.

Here immunoSEQ multiplex PCR was the method, and the copy in TCRdb shows in-frame clones only, minus some. The table has around 750,000 clones, about 74% seen once. What was sequenced was memory CD4+ T cells sorted from blood. Subset meaning: CD45RA-negative fraction. The sequence was obtained from a woman in her 30s in good health.

CDR3 nucleotide sequence: TGTGCCAGCAGCTCCGAGACATCCACTGAAGCTTTCTTT. Its protein product is CASSSETSTEAFF. The V call is TRBV11-3, the J call TRBJ1-1; D gene unclear. CDR1 and CDR2 (germline): SGHNT, YENEEA. Trimming removed 4 bases from V and 4 bases from J, with 10 bases in between. This CDR3 is 13 amino acids long. Supplemented by reference TRBV11-3 and TRBJ1-1, the full variable domain reads EAGVVQSPRYKIIEKKQPVAFWCNPISGHNTLYWYLQNLGQGPELLIRYENEEAVDDSQLPKDRFSAERLKGVDSTLKIQPAELGDSAVYLCASSSETSTEAFFGQGTRLTVV.